The source of this T cell receptor beta chain is a study of cytomegalovirus exposure and HLA in healthy donors. This CDR3 comprises 15 residues. Germline lookup yields CDR1 LNHDA and CDR2 SQIVND (reference sequence). J was trimmed by 6 bases and V by 3 bases; bases with no gene match: 5. Researchers ran the PCR with 60 Vbeta and 13 Jbeta primers. Profiling relied on immunoSEQ multiplex PCR, and the TCRdb table lists in-frame clones only, not all of them. Of approximately 160,000 clones listed, approximately 80% are singletons. This sequence originates from a woman aged 40 to 55 in good health and CMV-seropositive. The specimen sequenced was PBMCs. This chain connects TRBV19 to TRBJ2-2; the match to TRBD2 covers 9 bases. CDR3 region: CASSIYGTSSGELFF. The CDR3 nucleotides read TGTGCCAGTAGTATTTATGGGACTAGCTCCGGGGAGCTGTTTTTT.